Listed below are T cell receptor beta chains from one sample, sequenced in a study of cytomegalovirus exposure and HLA in healthy donors. TCRdb's copy holds only in-frame clones and misses some; the assay was immunoSEQ multiplex PCR. The table shows around 150,000 clones, with 70% to 85% occurring only once. Sequencing was done on a sample of PBMCs. These receptors were obtained from a man aged 25 to 40 in good health and CMV-seropositive. Both conserved end residues are part of each CDR3. The D gene is left open where the match is weak.

j_call: TRBJ1-1
v_call: TRBV27
d_call: NA
cdr3_nt: TGTGCCAGCAGTTTAAGGGGGGGCACTGAAGCTTTCTTT
cdr3_aa: CASSLRGGTEAFF

j_call: TRBJ2-5
v_call: TRBV5-8
d_call: NA
cdr3_nt: TGTGCCAGCAGCGGAGGGACAGTTCAAGAGACCCAGTACTTC
cdr3_aa: CASSGGTVQETQYF

j_call: TRBJ2-3
v_call: TRBV11-1
d_call: TRBD2
cdr3_nt: TGTGCCAGCAGCCTGGGACTAGCGGGCAACACAGATACGCAGTATTTT
cdr3_aa: CASSLGLAGNTDTQYF

j_call: TRBJ1-1
v_call: TRBV7-2
d_call: NA
cdr3_nt: TGTGCCAGCAGCTCGAACTCGGGTACTGAAGCTTTCTTT
cdr3_aa: CASSSNSGTEAFF

j_call: TRBJ1-1
v_call: TRBV2
d_call: TRBD1
cdr3_nt: TGTGCCAGCAGTGAATTGACAGGGAAGGGAAATGTGAACACTGAAGCTTTCTTT
cdr3_aa: CASSELTGKGNVNTEAFF

j_call: TRBJ2-1
v_call: TRBV30
d_call: TRBD2
cdr3_nt: TGTGCCTGGAAGGGACTAGCGGTGGATGAGCAGTTCTTC
cdr3_aa: CAWKGLAVDEQFF

j_call: TRBJ1-2
v_call: TRBV7-9
d_call: NA
cdr3_nt: TGTGCCAGCAGCTTAGTGTGGCGCGACTCCGAAACTTATGGCTACACCTTC
cdr3_aa: CASSLVWRDSETYGYTF

j_call: TRBJ1-6
v_call: TRBV27
d_call: TRBD1
cdr3_nt: TGTGCCAGCAGTTTATCTGGGACAGGGTACTCACCCCTCCACTTT
cdr3_aa: CASSLSGTGYSPLHF

j_call: TRBJ2-5
v_call: TRBV5-4
d_call: NA
cdr3_nt: TGTGCCAGCAGTCCGCCCCCGGGCCCTACGGGGGAGACCCAGTACTTC
cdr3_aa: CASSPPPGPTGETQYF

j_call: TRBJ1-1
v_call: TRBV27
d_call: NA
cdr3_nt: TGTGCCAGCACCCCGATAGGGGGAATGAACACTGAAGCTTTCTTT
cdr3_aa: CASTPIGGMNTEAFF